The 21 T cell receptor beta chains below come from one sample, sequenced in a study of beta chain features in type 1 diabetes. What these receptors recognize is not known. Study-level results: TCRB CDR3s were moderately but significantly shorter in Type 1 diabetes patients in all four CD4+ subsets.

The authors reverse transcribed all of the isolated RNA, so sequencing captured expressed TCRB transcripts. Some clones are missing from TCRdb's copy, which holds only in-frame ones; the method was immunoSEQ multiplex PCR. The sample lists about 700,000 clones, 13% occurring once. Sample: naive CD4+ T cells from blood. All receptors derive from a man between 18 and 35 years old with type 1 diabetes.

This clone appeared a few times. J is TRBJ1-5 and V is TRBV7-2; D possibly corresponds to TRBD1 (5 bases). The CDR3 extends over 13 amino acids. Trimming stripped 5 bases from V and 6 bases from J, with 11 bases between. Germline loops: CDR1 SGHTA, CDR2 FQGNSA. CDR3 nucleotide sequence: TGTGCCAGCAGCCTCGGGGACGGTCAGCCCCAGCATTTT. Translation gives CASSLGDGQPQHF.

This clone was found a few times. This chain links TRBV25-1 with TRBJ1-2; a possible D gene is TRBD1 (5 bases). Germline V gene sequence: CDR1 MGHDK, CDR2 SYGVNS. The CDR3 runs 15 residues. The germline V and J ends were trimmed by 1 base and 5 bases, with 14 bases remaining between them. The CDR3 region has the DNA TGTGCCAGCAGTGAATCCGAAGGGGCGTGGTATGGCTACACCTTC. As protein: CASSESEGAWYGYTF.

This clone was seen only a few times. The chain joins TRBV5-4 to TRBJ2-7; D ambiguous. The V gene lost 4 bases and the J gene lost 4 bases, with 6 bases spanning the gap. The CDR3 sequence is 11 residues long. Germline V gene data show CDR1 as SGHNT and CDR2 as YYREEE (reference sequence). CDR3 DNA: TGTGCCAGCAGCCGTGAGTACGAGCAGTACTTC. Its protein product is CASSREYEQYF.

This clone has a handful of counts. J is TRBJ2-7 and V is TRBV6-5; unclear D gene. V shed 6 bases and J shed 3 bases, with 12 bases lying between them. The CDR3 covers 13 residues. CDR1 and CDR2 from the germline V gene are MNHEY and SVGAGI. CDR3 region: CASSPEGSYEQYF. For the CDR3, the DNA is TGTGCCAGCAGCCCCGAAGGAAGCTACGAGCAGTACTTC.

This clone has more than one count but fewer than ten. V is TRBV30 and J is TRBJ1-2, with a tentative D call TRBD1 (6 bases). Germline values: CDR1 GTSNPN, CDR2 SVGIG (reference sequence). CDR3 length: 12 amino acids. V shed 5 bases and J shed 4 bases, with 11 bases lying between them. This CDR3 reads CAWGAGVYGYTF. The CDR3 DNA follows: TGTGCCTGGGGAGCAGGGGTCTATGGCTACACCTTC.

The chain uses TRBV9 and TRBJ2-5; the match to TRBD1 covers 9 bases. The CDR3 is 15 residues long. Per germline, CDR1 SGDLS and CDR2 YYNGEE. V gave up 3 bases and J gave up 4 bases; unmatched junction bases: 7. Here the CDR3 reads CASSEQGALRETQYF. DNA for the CDR3: TGTGCCAGCAGCGAACAGGGGGCGCTTAGAGAGACCCAGTACTTC.

The rearrangement joins TRBV5-4 to TRBJ2-7; 7 bases are shared with TRBD2. V lost 5 bases, J lost 3 bases, and 8 bases stayed unmatched. CDR1 and CDR2 (germline): SGHNT, YYREEE (reference sequence). CDR3 size: 14 residues. CDR3 sequence: CASSHPAGDYEQYF. The CDR3 bases are TGTGCCAGCAGTCACCCGGCGGGGGACTACGAGCAGTACTTC. Based on the CDR3 plus reference TRBV5-4 and TRBJ2-7, the full variable domain is ETGVTQSPTHLIKTRGQQVTLRCSSQSGHNTVSWYQQALGQGPQFIFQYYREEENGRGNFPPRFSGLQFPNYSSELNVNALELDDSALYLCASSHPAGDYEQYFGPGTRLTVT.

The chain employs TRBV27 and TRBJ1-1, with 8 bases identical to TRBD1. CDR1 is MNHEY and CDR2 is SMNVEV in the germline V gene (reference sequence). V shed 7 bases and J 5 bases; nucleotides not matched to a gene: 9. The CDR3 extends over 14 amino acids. CDR3 protein: CASTPWTGSTEAFF. The CDR3, as DNA: TGTGCCAGCACCCCGTGGACAGGGTCTACTGAAGCTTTCTTT.

This clone has only a few counts. This sequence joins TRBV6-5 and TRBJ1-4; possible D gene TRBD1, 5 bases. The length of the CDR3 is 12 residues. Between the trimmed V and J ends, which lost 10 bases and 8 bases, there was a span of 14 bases. Looked up from germline, CDR1 is MNHEY and CDR2 is SVGAGI. CDR3 in amino acids: CAIGGVDEKLFF. The CDR3 DNA reads as TGTGCCATCGGGGGAGTGGACGAAAAACTGTTTTTT.

Details on this clone: A read error may produce the germline difference seen at one junction end. The chain employs TRBV7-6 and TRBJ2-6, with D perhaps TRBD1 or TRBD2 (5 bases each). The CDR3 has 15 residues. The germline V gene encodes CDR1 SGHVS and CDR2 FNYEAQ. The CDR3 DNA is TGTGCTAGCAGTAGGGACGCATCTGGGGCCAACGTCCTGACTTTC. Translated: CASSRDASGANVLTF.

This clone was observed a handful of times. The rearrangement uses TRBV4-1 and TRBJ2-1; the match to TRBD2 covers 7 bases. CDR1 MGHRA and CDR2 YSYEKL come from the germline V gene. The CDR3 sequence is 16 residues long. Trimming took 1 base from V and 2 from J; bases not matched to a gene: 5. In DNA, the CDR3 is TGCGCCAGCAGCCAAGGCCGGGGGGTACCCTACAATGAGCAGTTCTTC. Translated, it gives CASSQGRGVPYNEQFF.

About this clone: Other DNA sequences from this sample encode an identical CDR3 as well. The rearrangement joins TRBV6-1 to TRBJ1-1; tentatively, D is TRBD1 (5 bases). Deletions cut 2 bases from V and 0 bases from J, with 7 bases between. This CDR3 comprises 14 residues. Germline V gene data show CDR1 as MNHNS and CDR2 as SASEGT. For the CDR3, the DNA is TGTGCCAGCAGTGAATGGGGGATGAACACTGAAGCTTTCTTT. It encodes CASSEWGMNTEAFF.

This clone came up a few times. The J gene is TRBJ2-5, the V gene TRBV9; D is possibly TRBD1 (6 bases). The CDR3 sequence is 15 residues long. Per the germline V gene, CDR1 is SGDLS and CDR2 is YYNGEE. V dropped 0 bases and J dropped 5 bases, with 14 bases sitting between them. The CDR3: CASSVGLGTGETQYF. For the CDR3, the DNA is TGTGCCAGCAGCGTAGGCCTGGGTACAGGGGAGACCCAGTACTTC.

This clone was observed a handful of times. The chain carries TRBV10-3 and TRBJ1-2; TRBD1 is a possible D gene (5 bases). The V and J ends lost 7 bases and 3 bases respectively, with 12 bases between them. The CDR3 sequence is 13 residues long. Germline-derived CDR1 and CDR2 are ENHRY and SYGVKD. The chain's CDR3 is CAITRDPYYGYTF. The CDR3 DNA follows: TGTGCCATCACCCGGGACCCCTACTATGGCTACACCTTC.

V and J are TRBV25-1 and TRBJ1-2, with a weak D call TRBD1 (5 bases). The CDR3 length is 12 residues. V was clipped by 10 bases and J by 8 bases, with 17 bases between them. Germline CDR1 MGHDK, CDR2 SYGVNS. In DNA, the CDR3 is TGTGCCACCAGGGTGGATTCAAGCGGCTACACCTTC. As protein: CATRVDSSGYTF.

This clone was seen a handful of times. This chain joins TRBV5-1 and TRBJ2-3; 11 positions match TRBD2. The J segment lost 6 bases and the V segment lost 3 bases, leaving 15 bases of the junction unmatched. CDR1 and CDR2 from the germline V gene are SGHRS and YFSETQ. The CDR3 extends over 18 amino acids. The CDR3 spells CASSSGRRLAGPRDTQYF. The CDR3 DNA sequence: TGCGCCAGCAGCTCGGGTCGCCGACTAGCGGGACCTCGCGATACGCAGTATTTT.

The chain is built from TRBV10-3 and TRBJ1-5; D gene uncertain. The V end was cut by 5 bases, the J end by 1 base, with 12 bases between. The CDR3 covers 15 residues. From germline, CDR1 is ENHRY and CDR2 SYGVKD. DNA for the CDR3: TGTGCCATCAGTCCACAGTTTGGAAGCAATCAGCCCCAGCATTTT. It encodes CAISPQFGSNQPQHF.

This clone was seen a few times. This chain uses TRBV4-1 with TRBJ2-1, with D perhaps TRBD1 (6 bases). This CDR3 is 14 amino acids long. The V end lost 0 bases, the J end lost 10 bases, and 13 bases lay between the germline ends. Germline values: CDR1 MGHRA, CDR2 YSYEKL. The CDR3 protein is CASSQDRGRGEQFF. CDR3 nucleotide sequence: TGCGCCAGCAGCCAAGATCGGGGCAGGGGCGAGCAGTTCTTC.

V usage is TRBV11-3 and J usage is TRBJ2-5; 10 positions agree with TRBD2. Germline V lookup: CDR1 SGHNT, CDR2 YENEEA. The CDR3 is made up of 15 amino acids. The J segment lost 5 bases and the V segment lost 3 bases, leaving 6 bases of the junction unmatched. CDR3 sequence: CASSLASGGRETQYF. Here the CDR3 DNA reads TGTGCCAGCAGCTTGGCTAGCGGGGGACGGGAGACCCAGTACTTC.

This clone was counted a few times. The chain combines TRBV2 with TRBJ1-2; D is undetermined. V lost 1 base to trimming and J lost 0 bases, with 3 bases between them. CDR1 and CDR2 (germline): SNHLY, FYNNEI. The CDR3 extends over 13 amino acids. Written as DNA, the CDR3 is TGTGCCAGCAGTGAAGAAACTAACTATGGCTACACCTTC. Translation: CASSEETNYGYTF.

J is TRBJ2-3 and V is TRBV7-2; TRBD1 or TRBD2 may be the D gene (5 bases each). CDR3 length: 11 amino acids. Germline assignment: CDR1 SGHTA and CDR2 FQGNSA. V dropped 4 bases and J dropped 8 bases, with 7 bases sitting between them. CDR3 bases: TGTGCCAGCAGCTCCGGGACTACGCAGTATTTT. It encodes CASSSGTTQYF. The full variable domain, in which reference TRBV7-2 and TRBJ2-3 provide the parts outside the CDR3, is GAGVSQSPSNKVTEKGKDVELRCDPISGHTALYWYRQSLGQGLEFLIYFQGNSAPDKSGLPSDRFSAERTGGSVSTLTIQRTQQEDSAVYLCASSSGTTQYFGPGTRLTVL.